This T cell receptor beta chain was captured in a study of cytotoxic CD8 clonotypes in ibrutinib-treated CLL. Study-level information: Per sample, productive templates averaged 255,043 and productive rearrangements averaged 94,082.

The data were produced by immunoSEQ multiplex PCR, yet TCRdb's version contains in-frame clones alone and is incomplete. The sample holds about 330,000 clones, roughly 70% seen once. Comments on this clone: Its specificity is not known. At the DNA level, this CDR3 is encoded by other sequences in the same sample as well.

CDR3 length: 15 residues. Per the germline V gene, CDR1 is SGHTA and CDR2 is FQGNSA. The germline V and J ends were trimmed by 3 bases and 2 bases, with 12 bases remaining between them. Whole-study findings and limits: Clonality grew at ibrutinib response; at progression, it decreased back toward baseline.

The sequence derives from a human donor with chronic lymphocytic leukemia. This rearrangement joins TRBV7-2 to TRBJ2-3, with D perhaps matching TRBD1 or TRBD2 (5 bases each). The sequencing here drew on PBMCs, taken after 36 months of ibrutinib treatment. The CDR3 sequence: CASSLGLGDTDTQYF. Written as DNA, the CDR3 is TGTGCCAGCAGCTTGGGTCTGGGGGACACAGATACGCAGTATTTT.